This T cell receptor beta chain was captured in a study of technical replicates of blood from a few donors. Profiled with immunoSEQ multiplex PCR; TCRdb holds only in-frame clones, not every one. This table holds roughly 82,000 clones, 95% to 96% found once. After removal of 5 bases from V and 6 bases from J, the junction contained 10 bases not matched to a gene. CDR3 length: 16 amino acids. Germline CDR1 is SGHTA and CDR2 is FQGNSA. The sample consisted of T cells isolated from PBMCs. The source is a human donor in good health. The V and J genes are TRBV7-2 and TRBJ2-1; 10 nucleotides agree with TRBD2. CDR3 in DNA: TGTGCCAGCAGCCCCACCACGTCTAGCGGGGGCAATGAGCAGTTCTTC. Translating gives CASSPTTSSGGNEQFF.